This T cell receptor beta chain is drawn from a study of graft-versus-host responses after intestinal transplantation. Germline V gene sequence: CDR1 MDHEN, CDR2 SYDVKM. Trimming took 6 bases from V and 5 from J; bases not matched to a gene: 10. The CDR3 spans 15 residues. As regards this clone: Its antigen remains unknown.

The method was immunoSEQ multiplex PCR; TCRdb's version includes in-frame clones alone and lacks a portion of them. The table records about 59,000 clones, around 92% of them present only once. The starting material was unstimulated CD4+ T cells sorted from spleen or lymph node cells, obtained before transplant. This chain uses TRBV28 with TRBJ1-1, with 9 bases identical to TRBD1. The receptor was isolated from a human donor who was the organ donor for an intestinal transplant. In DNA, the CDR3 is TGTGCCAGCAGCCGTGGGACAGGGTGGAAAACTGAAGCTTTCTTT. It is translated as CASSRGTGWKTEAFF. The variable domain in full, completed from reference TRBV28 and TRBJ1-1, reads DVKVTQSSRYLVKRTGEKVFLECVQDMDHENMFWYRQDPGLGLRLIYFSYDVKMKEKGDIPEGYSVSREKKERFSLILESASTNQTSMYLCASSRGTGWKTEAFFGQGTRLTVV.